The rows below give T cell receptor beta chains drawn from one sample of a study of PD-1 blockade in classical Hodgkin lymphoma. Clones were read by immunoSEQ multiplex PCR, and TCRdb kept only the in-frame ones, dropping some. The sample shows around 27,000 clones, almost 85% of them seen only once. Sequenced material: peripheral blood mononuclear cells (PBMCs), taken before the second cycle of nivolumab. The receptors come from a human donor with classical Hodgkin lymphoma. CDR3s include the opening cysteine and the closing phenylalanine or tryptophan. D genes are given only for firm matches. Clone sizes are given selectively: once, few, many, or a class where the clone is expanded.

J gene,V gene,clone size,D gene,CDR3 DNA,CDR3 protein
TRBJ1-1,TRBV7-2,NA,NA,TGTGCCAGCAGCTTAGATAGGGGACGCACTGAAGCTTTCTTT,CASSLDRGRTEAFF
TRBJ2-2,TRBV18,NA,NA,TGTGCCAGCTCACCCTTCGGACGGGTCCGGACAGCAGTAGACACCGGGGAGCTGTTTTTT,CASSPFGRVRTAVDTGELFF
TRBJ1-1,TRBV7-9,few,NA,TGTGCCAGCAGCTCAGACCGGGGAGAAGCTTTCTTT,CASSSDRGEAFF
TRBJ2-5,TRBV7-3,NA,TRBD2,TGTGCCAGCAGCGGATCTAGCGGAGAGACCCAGTACTTC,CASSGSSGETQYF
TRBJ1-3,TRBV19,NA,NA,TGTGCCAGTAGTATGAGTAGGGCAAGAGGAAACACCATATATTTT,CASSMSRARGNTIYF
TRBJ2-7,TRBV19,NA,NA,TGTGCCAGTAGTATCAAGCAGAACCGGGAGCAGTACTTC,CASSIKQNREQYF
TRBJ2-3,TRBV5-1,NA,TRBD1,TGCGCCAGCAGCGCCACTACGGGACAGGGGGCATCAGATACGCAGTATTTT,CASSATTGQGASDTQYF
TRBJ1-5,TRBV15,NA,NA,TGTGCCACCAGCAGACAAGGGGGGAAAAATCAGCCCCAGCATTTT,CATSRQGGKNQPQHF
TRBJ1-1,TRBV5-1,NA,TRBD1,TGCGCCAGCACCCAGGGGGTAGGGGGTGCGAACACTGAAGCTTTCTTT,CASTQGVGGANTEAFF
TRBJ1-6,TRBV14,NA,NA,TGTGCCAGCAGCCCACAGAGCTCCTATAATTCACCCCTCCACTTT,CASSPQSSYNSPLHF
TRBJ2-7,TRBV27,NA,TRBD1,TGTGCCAGCAGCGCTTACCGGGCAGGGGGCCTGATTAGCTCCTACGAGCAGTACTTC,CASSAYRAGGLISSYEQYF
TRBJ1-6,TRBV6-1,few,NA,TGTGCCAGCAGTGGGCCTCGGGACACCACCTTT,CASSGPRDTTF
TRBJ1-2,TRBV7-9,NA,NA,TGTGCCAGCAGCTTAGGAGGGCAGGGGAGAATCTATGGCTACACCTTC,CASSLGGQGRIYGYTF
TRBJ2-7,TRBV5-5,NA,TRBD1,TGTGCCAGCAGCTTGGGGGACAGCCCTTCCTACGAGCAGTACTTC,CASSLGDSPSYEQYF
TRBJ2-7,TRBV13,NA,NA,TGTGCCAGCAGCTTTGGGGAAAGCTCCTACGAGCAGTACTTC,CASSFGESSYEQYF
TRBJ1-6,TRBV19,few,NA,TGTGCCAGTAGGGAAACAGGGATGGATAATTCACCCCTCCACTTT,CASRETGMDNSPLHF
TRBJ2-7,TRBV4-3,once,NA,TGCGCCAGCAGCCATTGGGGGAGGGCCGGGGGCCGGCCGTACGAGCAGTACTTC,CASSHWGRAGGRPYEQYF
TRBJ2-7,TRBV16,NA,NA,TGTGCCAGCAGCCAATACAGAGACTACGAGCAGTACTTC,CASSQYRDYEQYF
TRBJ1-6,TRBV28,NA,TRBD1,TGTGCCAGCAGTTCCGGGACAGGGAGCTCACCCCTCCACTTT,CASSSGTGSSPLHF
TRBJ2-3,TRBV6-6,few,TRBD2,TGTGCCAGCAGTTATACTAGCGGGGAGGTAGATACGCAGTATTTT,CASSYTSGEVDTQYF
TRBJ2-2,TRBV28,NA,TRBD2,TGTGCCACCCTAGCGGGGGGGGGTCACGGGGAGCTGTTTTTT,CATLAGGGHGELFF
TRBJ1-6,TRBV2,NA,NA,TGTGCCAGCAGTACCTACTCCCGGGTTGGCAATTCACCCCTCCACTTT,CASSTYSRVGNSPLHF
TRBJ2-1,TRBV14,NA,NA,TGTGCCAGCAGCACCCGGACAGACCCTAGCTCCTACAATGAGCAGTTCTTC,CASSTRTDPSSYNEQFF
TRBJ1-1,TRBV19,once,TRBD1,TGTGCCAGTAGTGACATGGACAGGGAAGCTTTCTTT,CASSDMDREAFF
TRBJ1-2,TRBV30,NA,NA,TGTGCCTGGAGCGCCGGGGGGGGAGGAGGCTACACCTTC,CAWSAGGGGGYTF
TRBJ2-3,TRBV2,NA,NA,TGTGCCAGCGGAGACGACTCTACGGAGGGGCAGTATTTT,CASGDDSTEGQYF
TRBJ2-7,TRBV7-9,NA,TRBD1,TGTGCCAGCAGTTCTAGGGGGCCCTACGAGCAGTACTTC,CASSSRGPYEQYF
TRBJ2-1,TRBV10-3,NA,NA,TGTGCCATCAGTGGTAGGGACCGGGACATTCCCTACAATGGGCAGTTCTTC,CAISGRDRDIPYNGQFF
TRBJ1-2,TRBV28,once,NA,TGTGCCAGCAGTCCCCGGGGGTATGGCTACACCTTC,CASSPRGYGYTF
TRBJ1-6,TRBV6-5,medium-sized,TRBD1,TGTGCCAGCAGGTTACAGGGGCAGGGGTCACCCCTCCACTTT,CASRLQGQGSPLHF
TRBJ2-6,TRBV19,NA,NA,TGTGCCAGTAGTATAGTTTTGGTTACTGGGGCCAACGTCCTGACTTTC,CASSIVLVTGANVLTF
TRBJ2-3,TRBV28,NA,NA,TGTGCCACACTCCTCGGGGCCACAGATACGCAGTATTTT,CATLLGATDTQYF
TRBJ1-1,TRBV30,NA,NA,TGTGCCTGGAGTGACAATACTGAAGCTTTCTTT,CAWSDNTEAFF
TRBJ1-5,TRBV12-5,NA,TRBD1,TGTGCTAGTGGTTTCCACAACGACAGGGTTGTTCAGCCCCAGCATTTT,CASGFHNDRVVQPQHF
TRBJ2-7,TRBV30,NA,NA,TGTGCCTGGAAAAGGGGGGGCGTTACCTACGAGCAGTACTTC,CAWKRGGVTYEQYF
TRBJ2-1,TRBV5-8,once,TRBD2,TGTGCCAGCAGCGCCAGACTAGCGGGCGAGCAGTTCTTC,CASSARLAGEQFF
TRBJ2-5,TRBV7-3,NA,NA,TGTGCCAGCAGCTACAATGGGGCAAGCCAAGAGACCCAGTACTTC,CASSYNGASQETQYF
TRBJ1-1,TRBV29-1,NA,TRBD1,TGCAGCGTCGATAACAGGGGGCGATCCACTGAAGCTTTCTTT,CSVDNRGRSTEAFF
TRBJ1-6,TRBV6-1,once,NA,TGTGCCAGCAGGTTAACTGGTGATTCACCCCTCCACTTT,CASRLTGDSPLHF
TRBJ1-6,TRBV30,once,NA,TGTGCCTGGACTTTAGGGGATAATTCACCCCTCCACTTT,CAWTLGDNSPLHF
TRBJ2-5,TRBV4-1,NA,TRBD2,TGCGCCAGCAGCCAAGGGACTAGCGGTACCCAAGAGACCCAGTACTTC,CASSQGTSGTQETQYF
TRBJ1-2,TRBV7-9,NA,TRBD1,TGTGCCAGCAGCCCAGTCCGGGGGGACAGTAACACGGCCTATGGCTACACCTTC,CASSPVRGDSNTAYGYTF
TRBJ2-1,TRBV11-2,NA,TRBD2,TGTGCCAGCAGCTTAAAGGAAGGGGGACTAGCGATCAATGAGCAGTTCTTC,CASSLKEGGLAINEQFF
TRBJ1-4,TRBV7-2,few,NA,TGTGCCAGCAGCTTGGAACTTAATGAAAAACTGTTTTTT,CASSLELNEKLFF
TRBJ1-4,TRBV19,NA,NA,TGTGCCAGTAGTATAGGAGCGGCTACGGATGAAAAACTGTTTTTT,CASSIGAATDEKLFF
TRBJ2-3,TRBV28,NA,NA,TGTGCCAGCAGTGCCACTACCAGCAGCACAGATACGCAGTATTTT,CASSATTSSTDTQYF
TRBJ2-5,TRBV7-9,NA,NA,TGTGCCAGCAGCTTAATGGGGAGGCAAGAGACCCAGTACTTC,CASSLMGRQETQYF
TRBJ2-7,TRBV2,NA,TRBD1,TGTGCCAGCGGCGGGACAGGGGAGTTCTACGAGCAGTACTTC,CASGGTGEFYEQYF
TRBJ1-2,TRBV6-5,NA,NA,TGTGCCAGCAGTTACCGGACCAAGGCAAACTATGGCTACACCTTC,CASSYRTKANYGYTF
TRBJ1-6,TRBV11-2,NA,NA,TGTGCCAGCAGCTTACTATGGGATTCACCCCTCCACTTT,CASSLLWDSPLHF
TRBJ2-1,TRBV29-1,NA,NA,TGCAGCGTTGAATATCCAGGCTACAATGAGCAGTTCTTC,CSVEYPGYNEQFF